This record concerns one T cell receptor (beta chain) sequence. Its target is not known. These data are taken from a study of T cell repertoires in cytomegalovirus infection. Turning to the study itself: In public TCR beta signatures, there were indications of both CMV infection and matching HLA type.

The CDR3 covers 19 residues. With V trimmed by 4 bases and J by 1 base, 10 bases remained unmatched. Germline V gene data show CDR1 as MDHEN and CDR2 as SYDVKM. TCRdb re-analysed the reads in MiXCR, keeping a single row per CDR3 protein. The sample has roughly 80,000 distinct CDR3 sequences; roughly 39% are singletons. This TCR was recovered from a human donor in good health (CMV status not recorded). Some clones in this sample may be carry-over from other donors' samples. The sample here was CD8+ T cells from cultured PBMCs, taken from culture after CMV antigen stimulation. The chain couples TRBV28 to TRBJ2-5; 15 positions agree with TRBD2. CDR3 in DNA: TGTGCCAGCAGTTATTCCCTCGGGACTAGCGGGGGGCTCCAAGAGACCCAGTACTTC. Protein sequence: CASSYSLGTSGGLQETQYF.